This passage covers 11 T cell receptor beta chains from one sample sequenced in a study of shared clonotypes between healthy human individuals. Using immunoSEQ multiplex PCR, the repertoire was profiled, and TCRdb retains in-frame clones only, with some absent. Seen here are some 1.1 million clones, 70% to 80% observed once, and the top ten hold 0.7% to 0.95%. The sample taken for sequencing was memory CD4+ T cells from PBMCs. Noted subset: CD45RA-negative fraction. These receptors were taken from a man younger than 35 in good health. Some clones in this sample may be carry-over from other donors' samples.

This chain links TRBV15 with TRBJ1-1; D call uncertain. The germline V gene encodes CDR1 LNHNV and CDR2 YYDKDF (reference sequence). V was shortened by 0 bases and J by 10 bases, with 12 bases between the two germline ends. The CDR3 length is 13 residues. The chain's CDR3 is CATSRDRRRGAFF. CDR3 in DNA: TGTGCCACCAGCAGAGATCGGCGGCGCGGAGCTTTCTTT.

There are a few counts of this clone. Other DNA sequences in this specimen translate into the identical CDR3. The CDR3 sequence: CASSFHRETQYF. Written as DNA, the CDR3 is TGTGCCAGCAGCTTCCACAGGGAGACCCAGTACTTC. This chain uses TRBV7-3 with TRBJ2-5; D perhaps matches TRBD1 (5 bases). Trimming shortened V by 3 bases and J by 5 bases, and 7 bases separated the two germline ends. The V gene's germline CDR1 is SGHTA and CDR2 FQGTGA. The CDR3 loop spans 12 amino acids.

Note on this clone: A far larger clone is only one base removed, so a read error is likely. The sample has other DNA sequences that encode this CDR3 too. The V and J genes are TRBV7-3 and TRBJ2-7; D uncertain. The germline CDR1 and CDR2 sequences are SGHTA and FQGTGA. The length of the CDR3 is 11 residues. V dropped 2 bases and J dropped 5 bases, with 4 bases sitting between them. The CDR3 loop reads CASSLGDEQYF. The CDR3 bases are TGTGCCAGCAGCTTAGGGGACGAGCAGTACTTC.

This clone has only a few counts. The chain's CDR3 is CASSQGDYRADTQYF. The CDR3 DNA is TGTGCCAGCAGCCAAGGAGACTACCGCGCAGATACGCAGTATTTT. J is TRBJ2-3 and V is TRBV4-2, with D perhaps matching TRBD2 (5 bases). V gave up 1 base and J gave up 4 bases, with 12 bases separating them. Germline V gene data show CDR1 as LGHNA and CDR2 as YNFKEQ. This CDR3 region has 15 residues.

Only one count was recorded for this clone. The rearrangement uses TRBV19 and TRBJ1-5, with 7 bases fitting TRBD1. The CDR3 length is 14 residues. J was trimmed by 4 bases and V by 3 bases; bases with no gene match: 3. Germline loops: CDR1 LNHDA, CDR2 SQIVND (reference sequence). In DNA form, the CDR3 reads TGTGCCAGTAGTATGGACAGGCGTAATCAGCCCCAGCATTTT. It is translated as CASSMDRRNQPQHF.

The J gene is TRBJ2-7, the V gene TRBV5-4, with TRBD2 identical over 14 bases. Germline loops: CDR1 SGHNT, CDR2 YYREEE (reference sequence). The V gene end was trimmed by 4 bases and the J gene end by 4 bases; junction bases not matched to a gene: 7. The CDR3 runs 16 residues. The CDR3 nucleotides read TGTGCCAGCAGCCCACCCGGGACTAGCGGGAGTTACGAGCAGTACTTC. Encoded protein: CASSPPGTSGSYEQYF.

This clone was detected only a few times. The rearrangement joins TRBV7-9 to TRBJ1-1; no clear D. The CDR3 is made up of 15 amino acids. Germline CDR1 reads SEHNR; CDR2 reads FQNEAQ (reference sequence). V lost 1 base and J 11 bases, leaving 20 bases between the germline ends. The CDR3 here is CASSLGQRQAGNAFF. CDR3 coding DNA: TGTGCCAGCAGCTTAGGCCAGCGGCAGGCTGGTAACGCTTTCTTT.

This chain links TRBV5-4 with TRBJ2-7, with D possibly being TRBD2 (6 bases). CDR1 and CDR2 (germline): SGHNT, YYREEE (reference sequence). The germline V and J ends were trimmed by 0 bases and 3 bases, with 13 bases remaining between them. This CDR3 has 15 amino acids. CDR3 loop: CASSLGVAEIYEQYF. The CDR3 nucleotides read TGTGCCAGCAGCTTGGGGGTAGCGGAGATCTACGAGCAGTACTTC.

At least ten counts were recorded for this clone. The genes are TRBV2 and TRBJ1-3; D is ambiguous. V was trimmed by 2 bases and J by 4 bases, leaving 6 bases between them. Germline V gene data show CDR1 as SNHLY and CDR2 as FYNNEI. The CDR3 contains 13 residues. The CDR3, as DNA: TGTGCCAGCAGTGAAAGTCGGGGAAACACCATATATTTT. This gives the protein CASSESRGNTIYF.

This chain uses TRBV27 with TRBJ1-1; no definite D call. Per germline, CDR1 MNHEY and CDR2 SMNVEV (reference sequence). Trimming pared 5 bases from V and 9 bases from J, leaving 13 bases between. The CDR3 consists of 12 residues. The CDR3 coding sequence is TGTGCCAGCAGTACCCCCCCGGGAAAAGCTTTCTTT. Translation: CASSTPPGKAFF.

This sequence joins TRBV7-6 and TRBJ2-3, with no clear D. V was shortened by 1 base and J by 1 base, with 9 bases between the two germline ends. The CDR3 runs 15 residues. Germline V gives CDR1 SGHVS, CDR2 FNYEAQ. CDR3 in amino acids: CASSLVWWGTDTQYF. DNA for the CDR3: TGTGCCAGCAGCTTAGTGTGGTGGGGCACAGATACGCAGTATTTT. The full variable domain, rest sourced from reference TRBV7-6 and TRBJ2-3, is GAGVSQSPRYKVTKRGQDVALRCDPISGHVSLYWYRQALGQGPEFLTYFNYEAQQDKSGLPNDRFSAERPEGSISTLTIQRTEQRDSAMYRCASSLVWWGTDTQYFGPGTRLTVL.